The T cell receptor beta chain described here comes from a study of blood T cell repertoires in COVID-19. Study-level background: COVID-19 samples, acute and convalescent, were from the United States, Italy and Spain. PBMCs, B-cell-depleted T cells, or T cells were the source of the cDNA or gDNA that made up the material.

Authors' analysis steps: The assay estimated nucleated cells by amplifying reference gene primers. Assay: immunoSEQ multiplex PCR; the TCRdb copy retains only in-frame clones and omits some. That table is the source of V, J and clone size, and D and trimming were worked out from the DNA. The table includes roughly 200,000 clones, roughly 85% detected once. This TCR was sampled from a human donor with active or convalescent COVID-19. The donor label of this sample is uncertain. The specimen was peripheral blood.

The CDR3 nucleotides are TGCGCCAGCAGTGACAGGGGGCAAAACATTCAGTACTTC. It encodes CASSDRGQNIQYF. The chain joins TRBV10-1 to TRBJ2-4; 8 bases match TRBD1. Unmatched junction bases numbered 0, after V lost 3 bases and J lost 5 bases. Germline assignment: CDR1 WNHNN and CDR2 SYGVQD (reference sequence). The CDR3 is 13 amino acids.